This is a list of T cell receptor beta chains from one sample in a study of T cells in Graves' hyperthyroidism and ophthalmopathy. From the multiplex PCR reads, TCRdb called clonotypes with MiXCR, one entry per CDR3 protein. The sample consists of 450,000 to 700,000 distinct CDR3 sequences, approximately 44% of them appearing once. What was sequenced was peripheral blood or thyroid tissue (not recorded which). These receptors all stem from an adult woman with Graves' disease, either hyperthyroidism or ophthalmopathy (not recorded which). CDR3s include the opening cysteine and the closing phenylalanine or tryptophan. D genes are given only for firm matches. For some rows the clone size is stated as once, few or many, or as a class when expanded; others skip it.

CDR3 protein | CDR3 DNA | V gene | clone size | J gene | D gene
CASSVGQDHSPLHF | TGTGCCAGCAGCGTAGGACAGGATCATTCACCCCTCCACTTT | TRBV9 | many | TRBJ1-6 | -
CASSYGTGVSQPQHF | TGTGCCAGCAGCTACGGGACAGGGGTTTCTCAGCCCCAGCATTTT | TRBV7-9 | many | TRBJ1-5 | TRBD1
CASSLVSAANVLTF | TGTGCCAGCAGCTTAGTCAGCGCGGCCAACGTCCTGACTTTC | TRBV7-2 | - | TRBJ2-6 | -
CASSRAIRRETQYF | TGTGCCAGTTCGAGGGCCATTCGTCGAGAGACCCAGTACTTC | TRBV19 | many | TRBJ2-5 | -
CSARGLQSSYNEQFF | TGCAGTGCTAGAGGTCTTCAGAGCTCCTACAATGAGCAGTTCTTC | TRBV20-1 | - | TRBJ2-1 | -
CASSIEAGRSHEQYF | TGTGCCAGTAGTATTGAGGCAGGGCGGTCCCACGAGCAGTACTTC | TRBV19 | many | TRBJ2-7 | -
CASSPQGAVNTEAFF | TGTGCCAGCAGCCCCCAGGGGGCGGTGAACACTGAAGCTTTCTTT | TRBV7-3 | - | TRBJ1-1 | TRBD1
CASSDMGRSGYTF | TGTGCCAGCAGTGATATGGGGAGGTCTGGCTACACCTTC | TRBV6-1 | many | TRBJ1-2 | -
CASSPSSSEKLFF | TGTGCCAGCAGCCCCTCCTCGAGTGAAAAACTGTTTTTT | TRBV7-9 | many | TRBJ1-4 | -
CASGLDRIHYEQYF | TGTGCTAGTGGTTTGGACAGAATCCACTACGAGCAGTACTTC | TRBV12-5 | many | TRBJ2-7 | -
CSARGLGSSYGYTF | TGCAGTGCTAGAGGGCTTGGCAGCTCCTATGGCTACACCTTC | TRBV20-1 | - | TRBJ1-2 | -
CSASGRAGDVYEQYF | TGCAGTGCCAGTGGGCGGGCAGGGGACGTCTACGAGCAGTACTTC | TRBV20-1 | - | TRBJ2-7 | -
CSAGSGRGNSPLHF | TGCAGTGCTGGATCGGGGCGGGGGAATTCACCCCTCCACTTT | TRBV20-1 | - | TRBJ1-6 | -
CASVRDSSYNEQFF | TGTGCCAGCGTTCGGGATTCGTCCTACAATGAGCAGTTCTTC | TRBV7-2 | few | TRBJ2-1 | -
CASSPLAGGLSYEQYF | TGTGCCAGCAGCCCACTAGCGGGGGGTCTCTCCTACGAGCAGTACTTC | TRBV12-3/TRBV12-4 | many | TRBJ2-7 | TRBD2
CSSGGARYGYTF | TGCAGCTCAGGGGGCGCAAGGTATGGCTACACCTTC | TRBV29-1 | once | TRBJ1-2 | TRBD1
CATSGRGVKNQPQHF | TGTGCCACCAGCGGGCGGGGGGTCAAAAATCAGCCCCAGCATTTT | TRBV15 | many | TRBJ1-5 | -
CASSQEDSTGELFF | TGCGCCAGCAGCCAGGAAGACAGCACCGGGGAGCTGTTTTTT | TRBV4-1 | - | TRBJ2-2 | -
CAISDPTLTGGMNTEAFF | TGTGCCATCAGTGATCCCACGCTAACAGGGGGGATGAACACTGAAGCTTTCTTT | TRBV10-3 | many | TRBJ1-1 | TRBD1
CASSWPSGHSSYNEQFF | TGTGCCAGCAGCTGGCCTAGCGGGCATAGCTCCTACAATGAGCAGTTCTTC | TRBV7-3 | - | TRBJ2-1 | TRBD2
CSAREWSQGEAFF | TGCAGTGCTAGAGAGTGGAGTCAGGGAGAAGCTTTCTTT | TRBV20-1 | - | TRBJ1-1 | -
CASSEFGSYEAFF | TGTGCCAGCAGTGAATTCGGGAGCTATGAAGCTTTCTTT | TRBV2 | - | TRBJ1-1 | -
CASSFLQGVKDEQYF | TGTGCCAGCAGCTTCCTACAGGGGGTCAAGGACGAGCAGTACTTC | TRBV11-2 | many | TRBJ2-7 | TRBD1
CASTLLGQTYEQYF | TGTGCCAGCACCCTACTAGGACAGACCTACGAGCAGTACTTC | TRBV12-3/TRBV12-4 | many | TRBJ2-7 | -
CASSRDHQETQYF | TGTGCCAGCAGCCGGGATCACCAAGAGACCCAGTACTTC | TRBV3-1 | many | TRBJ2-5 | -
CASRHRIGTLHF | TGTGCCAGTAGACATCGGATAGGAACCCTCCACTTT | TRBV19 | - | TRBJ1-6 | -
CASSLDRAYTNEKLFF | TGCGCCAGCAGCCTGGACAGGGCCTATACTAATGAAAAACTGTTTTTT | TRBV5-1 | - | TRBJ1-4 | TRBD1
CASSLVGGGIGTDTQYF | TGTGCCAGCAGCTTAGTTGGGGGGGGAATTGGCACAGATACGCAGTATTTT | TRBV7-8 | - | TRBJ2-3 | TRBD2
CATSSPPQPTNYGYTF | TGTGCCACCAGCAGCCCCCCCCAGCCAACTAACTATGGCTACACCTTC | TRBV15 | - | TRBJ1-2 | -
CSAPQGTRDFEAFF | TGCAGTGCCCCCCAGGGGACAAGAGATTTTGAAGCTTTCTTT | TRBV20-1 | - | TRBJ1-1 | -
CASSRTSNQHF | TGTGCCAGCAGCCGAACAAGTAACCAGCATTTT | TRBV6-6 | many | TRBJ1-5 | -
CATLDRGGQPQHF | TGTGCTACTCTAGACAGGGGAGGCCAGCCCCAGCATTTT | TRBV24-1 | once | TRBJ1-5 | TRBD1
CASSDRVNTEAFF | TGTGCCAGCAGCGACAGGGTTAACACTGAAGCTTTCTTT | TRBV6-6 | few | TRBJ1-1 | TRBD1
CATSRVGTGGGIEYEQYF | TGTGCCACCAGCAGGGTGGGGACAGGGGGAGGAATCGAGTACGAGCAGTACTTC | TRBV15 | - | TRBJ2-7 | TRBD1
CATSESSGGTGELFF | TGTGCCACCAGTGAGAGTTCCGGGGGCACCGGGGAGCTGTTTTTT | TRBV24-1 | many | TRBJ2-2 | -
CASSLRWDRGASEAFF | TGTGCCAGCAGCTTAAGATGGGACAGGGGAGCCTCTGAAGCTTTCTTT | TRBV7-3 | many | TRBJ1-1 | TRBD1
CASILSGNTEAFF | TGTGCCAGTATCCTCTCGGGGAACACTGAAGCTTTCTTT | TRBV19 | - | TRBJ1-1 | -